These T cell receptor beta chains were read from a single sample in a study of cytomegalovirus exposure and HLA in healthy donors. TCRdb's copy holds only in-frame clones and misses some; the assay was immunoSEQ multiplex PCR. The sample carries about 200,000 clones, 75% to 80% recorded once. Sequencing was done on a sample of PBMCs. Receptors originate from a man in his late teens or twenties in good health and CMV-seronegative. CDR3s include the opening cysteine and the closing phenylalanine or tryptophan.

v_call | cdr3_aa
TRBV5-1 | CASSADRYDWAFF
TRBV27 | CASSFLGGTDTQYF
TRBV19 | CASSWSSGKHTEAFF
TRBV20-1 | CSARQEETQYF
TRBV5-1 | CASSLELYDTEAFF
TRBV15 | CATSRDPRNRNQPQHF
TRBV7-9 | CASTKTGDMNTEAFF
TRBV6-5 | CASSQGYSNQPQHF
TRBV6-6 | CASSYSRITEAFF
TRBV9 | CASSVVPTTEYNEQFF
TRBV28 | CASSLFGSGNEKLFF
TRBV30 | CAWDRGADQPQHF
TRBV5-6 | CASSMTGTSGRTYQETQYF
TRBV7-9 | CASSFQGSSYEQYF
TRBV12-5 | CASGYLTGPTNEKLFF
TRBV19 | CASSMGPGTRITYNEQFF
TRBV11-2 | CASSSGTAYQETQYF
TRBV19 | CASSIAISGGANYGYTF
TRBV2 | CASSNYSTSGRPPYNEQFF
TRBV2 | CANRGSGAFYNEQFF
TRBV19 | CASGRGSNEQFF
TRBV30 | CAWSVGGTGGYEQYF
TRBV4-3 | CASSQDATQDSGNTIYF
TRBV29-1 | CSVEERAGSSYEQYF
TRBV5-1 | CASSSSGSLSREQYF
TRBV9 | CASSVAVGGLTDTQYF
TRBV27 | CASSIGQGIYEQYF
TRBV29-1 | CSVENRQGVVTGELFF
TRBV27 | CASSLGTSYEQYF
TRBV4-1 | CASSQERVYRGMNQPQHF
TRBV25-1 | CASSESDSNQPQHF
TRBV19 | CASSIRRQGTDTQYF
TRBV2 | CASSAGQGGGYTF
TRBV15 | CATSNSRQGRLNEQFF
TRBV13 | CASSLGGSGNQPQHF
TRBV7-9 | CASSDRTRIYEQYF
TRBV10-3 | CAIRDRTNQPQHF
TRBV2 | CASSNTGFQETQYF
TRBV27 | CASSLGPGQKTTGANVLTF
TRBV18 | CASSPSNRLEAFF
TRBV6-1 | CASMGEDTEAFF
TRBV20-1 | CSPGKNTEAFF
TRBV7-3 | CASSQGRTGEQYF
TRBV2 | CASSENGRETQYF
TRBV27 | CASSLGTVNEQFF
TRBV5-1 | CASSGEGPETQYF
TRBV6-7 | CAIPPGTGTIDPRGREAFF
TRBV9 | CASSARDRDSPLHF
TRBV2 | CASSKLGQGRTNTEAFF
TRBV6-5 | CASTPVGAGNIQYF